Each of the 18 T cell receptor beta chains below was sequenced from the same sample in a study of cytomegalovirus exposure and HLA in healthy donors. It was with 60 Vbeta and 13 Jbeta primers that the PCR ran. Data came from immunoSEQ multiplex PCR; TCRdb stores just in-frame clones and leaves some out. The data contain about 190,000 clones, roughly 77% of them seen just once; the ten biggest clones take up roughly 1.6%. The sample was PBMCs. These TCRs come from a woman aged 45-60 years in good health and CMV-seronegative.

The chain employs TRBV9 and TRBJ1-6, with 9 bases identical to TRBD1. V dropped 1 base and J dropped 11; count of bases not matched to a gene: 22. This CDR3 has 20 residues. Germline V gene data show CDR1 as SGDLS and CDR2 as YYNGEE. This CDR3 is CASSVSPVPGQGGSETPLHF. The CDR3 region has the DNA TGTGCCAGCAGCGTATCCCCTGTGCCGGGACAGGGTGGATCCGAGACACCCCTCCACTTT.

The chain couples TRBV5-8 to TRBJ2-2; maybe TRBD2 (5 bases). This CDR3 has 12 residues. V lost 8 bases, J lost 3 bases, and 8 bases lay in between. CDR1 is SGHTS, CDR2 YDEGEE, per germline. The CDR3, as DNA: TGTGCCAGGAGGGTCTACACCGGGGAGCTGTTTTTT. Translated: CARRVYTGELFF. The entire variable domain, with the rest obtained from reference TRBV5-8 and TRBJ2-2, is as follows: EAGVTQSPTHLIKTRGQQATLRCSPISGHTSVYWYQQALGLGLQFLLWYDEGEERNRGNFPPRFSGRQFPNYSSELNVNALELEDSALYLCARRVYTGELFFGEGSRLTVL.

This clone was seen just once. The chain has TRBV29-1 and TRBJ1-2; the D gene is possibly TRBD1 (6 bases). CDR1 is SQVTM, CDR2 ANQGSEA, per germline. V shed 7 bases and J shed 3 bases, with 15 bases lying between them. CDR3 length: 13 amino acids. The CDR3 loop is CSAESGGYYGYTF. The CDR3 DNA follows: TGCAGCGCTGAGAGCGGGGGCTACTATGGCTACACCTTC.

The chain recombines TRBV7-2 with TRBJ1-5, with 10 bases aligning to TRBD1. V dropped 0 bases and J dropped 8; count of bases not matched to a gene: 1. This CDR3 comprises 14 residues. Germline CDR1 SGHTA, CDR2 FQGNSA. The CDR3 region is CASSLAGQGKPQHF. CDR3 coding DNA: TGTGCCAGCAGCTTAGCGGGACAGGGGAAGCCCCAGCATTTT.

V gene TRBV7-2 combines with J gene TRBJ1-2; no firm D call. CDR1 is SGHTA and CDR2 is FQGNSA in the germline V gene. Trimming took off 1 base at V and 0 bases at J, with 12 bases between the two ends. The length of the CDR3 is 16 residues. The CDR3 DNA reads TGTGCCAGCAGCTTAGTACGCGTTTTATCTAACTATGGCTACACCTTC. Translated, it gives CASSLVRVLSNYGYTF.

This clone came up once. V is TRBV11-2 and J is TRBJ2-7; 7 bases map to TRBD1. The CDR3 contains 12 residues. V dropped 5 bases and J dropped 7; count of bases not matched to a gene: 5. CDR1 is SGHAT, CDR2 FQNNGV, per germline. CDR3 residues: CASSHDRVEQYF. The CDR3 DNA is TGTGCCAGCAGCCACGACAGGGTTGAGCAGTACTTC.

The J gene is TRBJ2-7, the V gene TRBV28, with D tentatively TRBD2 (5 bases). Trimming left V 8 bases short and J 1 base short, with 12 bases between. The CDR3 extends over 13 amino acids. The germline V gene encodes CDR1 MDHEN and CDR2 SYDVKM. CDR3 sequence: CASVGSGSYEQYF. CDR3 bases: TGTGCCAGCGTAGGTTCGGGGTCCTACGAGCAGTACTTC.

The CDR3 nucleotides are TGTGCCAGCAGGGAATCTAGCGGGGGTGGGACCCAGTACTTC. It translates to CASRESSGGGTQYF. This chain links TRBV9 with TRBJ2-5; TRBD2 matches 10 bases. The CDR3 is 14 amino acids. Trimming removed 5 bases from V and 7 bases from J; junction bases left unmatched: 8. Germline CDR1 and CDR2: SGDLS and YYNGEE.

The J gene is TRBJ1-2, the V gene TRBV7-2, with 7 bases matching TRBD1. The V segment lost 2 bases and the J segment 4 bases; nucleotides outside the gene matches: 7. This CDR3 is built from 15 residues. Looked up from germline, CDR1 is SGHTA and CDR2 is FQGNSA. Here the CDR3 reads CASSLSGGTAYGYTF. Written as DNA, the CDR3 is TGTGCCAGCAGCTTATCGGGCGGGACAGCCTATGGCTACACCTTC.

The chain is built from TRBV4-3 and TRBJ2-7; TRBD1 is a possible D gene (5 bases). Germline V lookup: CDR1 LGHNA, CDR2 YSLEER. Trimming removed 0 bases at V and 0 bases at J, with 9 bases between. The CDR3 has 15 amino acids. CDR3 DNA sequence: TGCGCCAGCAGCCAAGAACAGGAGTACTCCTACGAGCAGTACTTC. Its translation: CASSQEQEYSYEQYF.

This clone was seen once. The chain is built from TRBV5-1 and TRBJ2-1; 7 positions match TRBD2. The CDR3 contains 14 residues. Trimming cost V 0 bases and J 9 bases; bases outside gene matches: 6. In germline, CDR1 is SGHRS, CDR2 YFSETQ. The DNA of the CDR3 is TGCGCCAGCAGCTTGGACATGGGGGGGGGTGAGCAGTTCTTC. Encoded protein: CASSLDMGGGEQFF.

A single count supports this clone. The V call is TRBV7-2, the J call TRBJ1-5; 7 bases are a match to TRBD1. The CDR3 totals 15 residues. With V trimmed by 2 bases and J by 4 bases, 5 bases remained unmatched. Germline lookup yields CDR1 SGHTA and CDR2 FQGNSA. The CDR3 DNA reads TGTGCCAGCAGCTTAACCCAGGACAGGAATCAGCCCCAGCATTTT. As protein: CASSLTQDRNQPQHF. The full variable domain, in which reference TRBV7-2 and TRBJ1-5 provide the parts outside the CDR3, is GAGVSQSPSNKVTEKGKDVELRCDPISGHTALYWYRQSLGQGLEFLIYFQGNSAPDKSGLPSDRFSAERTGGSVSTLTIQRTQQEDSAVYLCASSLTQDRNQPQHFGDGTRLSIL.

The rearrangement joins TRBV7-9 to TRBJ1-4, with 8 bases matching TRBD1. This CDR3 spans 15 amino acids. Germline V gene sequence: CDR1 SEHNR, CDR2 FQNEAQ (reference sequence). The V and J ends lost 4 bases and 5 bases, in that order; junction bases with no gene match: 6. CDR3 residues: CASSSLDRANEKLFF. In DNA form, the CDR3 reads TGTGCCAGCAGCTCTTTGGACAGGGCGAATGAAAAACTGTTTTTT.

The genes are TRBV18 and TRBJ2-7; perhaps TRBD1 as D (5 bases). Trimming took 2 bases from V and 5 from J, leaving 13 bases between them. This CDR3 is built from 14 residues. CDR1 is KGHSH and CDR2 is LQKENI in the germline V gene. CDR3 amino acids: CASSPNRGHNEQYF. CDR3 sequence (DNA): TGTGCCAGCTCACCAAACCGAGGACACAACGAGCAGTACTTC. Looking up the rest from reference TRBV18 and TRBJ2-7 gives the full variable domain: NAGVMQNPRHLVRRRGQEARLRCSPMKGHSHVYWYRQLPEEGLKFMVYLQKENIIDESGMPKERFSAEFPKEGPSILRIQQVVRGDSAAYFCASSPNRGHNEQYFGPGTRLTVT.

The chain has TRBV7-2 and TRBJ2-2; TRBD2 might be the D (6 bases). The CDR3 is 16 amino acids. Trimming cost V 3 bases and J 6 bases, with 17 bases left between them. Per the germline V gene, CDR1 is SGHTA and CDR2 is FQGNSA. CDR3 DNA: TGTGCCAGCAGCTTCGAGGGGCGGGGAATCCCCGGGGAGCTGTTTTTT. It encodes CASSFEGRGIPGELFF. Looking up the rest from reference TRBV7-2 and TRBJ2-2 gives the full variable domain: GAGVSQSPSNKVTEKGKDVELRCDPISGHTALYWYRQSLGQGLEFLIYFQGNSAPDKSGLPSDRFSAERTGGSVSTLTIQRTQQEDSAVYLCASSFEGRGIPGELFFGEGSRLTVL.

V gene TRBV9 combines with J gene TRBJ2-1, with a possible D match to TRBD2 (6 bases). The CDR3 consists of 20 residues. Trimming took 0 bases from V and 2 from J, leaving 24 bases between them. Germline V gene lookup returns CDR1 SGDLS and CDR2 YYNGEE. CDR3 sequence (DNA): TGTGCCAGCAGCGTAGATCGTGGGGGGTACCGGGATTCACCCTACAATGAGCAGTTCTTC. As protein: CASSVDRGGYRDSPYNEQFF. The full variable domain, rest sourced from reference TRBV9 and TRBJ2-1, is DSGVTQTPKHLITATGQRVTLRCSPRSGDLSVYWYQQSLDQGLQFLIQYYNGEERAKGNILERFSAQQFPDLHSELNLSSLELGDSALYFCASSVDRGGYRDSPYNEQFFGPGTRLTVL.

This chain connects TRBV6-5 to TRBJ2-1; 7 positions agree with TRBD1. This CDR3 region has 15 residues. V gave up 7 bases and J gave up 0 bases; unmatched junction bases: 6. Germline V gene lookup returns CDR1 MNHEY and CDR2 SVGAGI. CDR3 loop: CASTGTANSYNEQFF. The CDR3 DNA sequence: TGTGCCAGCACCGGGACAGCTAACTCCTACAATGAGCAGTTCTTC.

The chain has TRBV6-4 and TRBJ1-1; D not resolved. This CDR3 has 14 residues. V lost 6 bases and J 0 bases, leaving 11 bases between the germline ends. Germline assignment: CDR1 MRHNA and CDR2 SNTAGT. The CDR3 here is CASRRLDLNTEAFF. The CDR3 nucleotides read TGTGCCAGCAGAAGACTAGACTTGAACACTGAAGCTTTCTTT.